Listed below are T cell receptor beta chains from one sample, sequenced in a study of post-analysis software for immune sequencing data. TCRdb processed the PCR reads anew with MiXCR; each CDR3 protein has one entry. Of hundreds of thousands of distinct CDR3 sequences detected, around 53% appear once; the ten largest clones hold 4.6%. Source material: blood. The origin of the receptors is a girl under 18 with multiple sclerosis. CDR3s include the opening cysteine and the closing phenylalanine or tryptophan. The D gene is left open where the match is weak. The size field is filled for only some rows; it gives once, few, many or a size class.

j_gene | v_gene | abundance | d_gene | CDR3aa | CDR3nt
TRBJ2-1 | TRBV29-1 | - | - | CSVEPAGDGSYNEQFF | TGCAGCGTTGAACCCGCCGGGGACGGGTCCTACAATGAGCAGTTCTTC
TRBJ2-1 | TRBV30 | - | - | CAWKGVSGTGEQFF | TGTGCCTGGAAGGGGGTTAGCGGGACAGGGGAGCAGTTCTTC
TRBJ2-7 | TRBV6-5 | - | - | CASSFGGGIYEQYF | TGTGCCAGCAGCTTCGGGGGCGGGATCTACGAGCAGTACTTC
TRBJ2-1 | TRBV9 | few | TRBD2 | CASRRPGGNEQFF | TGTGCCAGCAGAAGACCGGGGGGGAATGAGCAGTTCTTC
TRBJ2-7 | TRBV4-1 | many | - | CASSQDRTATYEQYF | TGCGCCAGCAGCCAAGATAGGACAGCAACCTACGAGCAGTACTTC
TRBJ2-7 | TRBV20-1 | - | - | CSALPTVTGYEQYF | TGCAGTGCCCTACCAACCGTGACAGGATACGAGCAGTACTTC
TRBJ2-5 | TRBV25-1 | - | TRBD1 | CASRQTGTGGRKTQYF | TGTGCCAGCAGGCAAACCGGGACAGGGGGCCGGAAGACCCAGTACTTC
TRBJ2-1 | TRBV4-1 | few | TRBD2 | CASSQDPAGGFNEQFF | TGCGCCAGCAGCCAAGACCCAGCGGGAGGATTCAATGAGCAGTTCTTC
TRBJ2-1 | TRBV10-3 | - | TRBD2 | CAISETPGLGDNEQFF | TGTGCCATCAGCGAAACCCCGGGACTAGGGGACAATGAGCAGTTCTTC
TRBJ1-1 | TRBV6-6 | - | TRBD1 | CASRLTLRQGEVEAFF | TGTGCCAGCAGACTCACCTTGCGTCAGGGGGAGGTTGAAGCTTTCTTT
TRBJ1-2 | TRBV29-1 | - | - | CSVAPIQIEDGYTF | TGCAGCGTCGCCCCGATACAGATCGAAGATGGCTACACCTTC
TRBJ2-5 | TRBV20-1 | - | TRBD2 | CSARDLSSGSGETQYF | TGCAGTGCTAGAGATTTGTCTAGCGGGAGTGGGGAGACCCAGTACTTC
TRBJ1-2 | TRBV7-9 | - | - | CASSSVIGSGGYTF | TGTGCCAGCAGCTCGGTTATAGGGAGCGGTGGCTACACCTTC
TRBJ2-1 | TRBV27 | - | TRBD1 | CASREIRQGNEQFF | TGTGCCAGCAGAGAAATCCGACAGGGAAATGAGCAGTTCTTC
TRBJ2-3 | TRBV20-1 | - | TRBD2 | CSASGLAEIRSDTQYF | TGCAGTGCTAGTGGACTAGCGGAAATACGGTCAGATACGCAGTATTTT
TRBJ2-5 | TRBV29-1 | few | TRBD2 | CSVGPSGGALETQYF | TGCAGCGTTGGTCCTAGCGGGGGGGCATTGGAGACCCAGTACTTC
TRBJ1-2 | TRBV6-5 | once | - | CASSYSKEGYTF | TGTGCCAGCAGTTACTCGAAGGAGGGCTACACCTTC
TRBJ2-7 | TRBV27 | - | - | CASSLSPPAYEQYF | TGTGCCAGCAGTTTGTCCCCACCAGCCTACGAGCAGTACTTC
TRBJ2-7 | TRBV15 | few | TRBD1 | CATSRGAIGQGDEQYF | TGTGCCACCAGCAGAGGGGCAATAGGACAGGGCGACGAGCAGTACTTC
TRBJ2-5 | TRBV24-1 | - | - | CATSDWDGGRETQYF | TGTGCCACCAGCGATTGGGACGGAGGACGGGAGACCCAGTACTTC
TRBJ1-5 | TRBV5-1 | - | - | CASSKDGSNQPQHF | TGCGCCAGCAGCAAAGACGGTTCCAATCAGCCCCAGCATTTT
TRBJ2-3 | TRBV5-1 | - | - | CASSLARGSGTDTQYF | TGCGCCAGCAGCTTGGCACGAGGCTCAGGGACAGATACGCAGTATTTT
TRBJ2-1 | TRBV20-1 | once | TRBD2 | CSAPTSGGVNEQFF | TGCAGTGCTCCCACTAGCGGGGGGGTCAATGAGCAGTTCTTC
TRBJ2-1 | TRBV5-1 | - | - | CASSLDRNSYNEQFF | TGCGCCAGCAGCCTAGACAGGAACTCCTACAATGAGCAGTTCTTC
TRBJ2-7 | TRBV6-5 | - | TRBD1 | CASRWTGSKQYF | TGTGCCAGCAGGTGGACAGGGTCGAAGCAGTACTTC
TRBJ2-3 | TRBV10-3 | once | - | CAISENLRGGTDTQYF | TGTGCCATCAGTGAGAATTTGAGGGGGGGCACAGATACGCAGTATTTT
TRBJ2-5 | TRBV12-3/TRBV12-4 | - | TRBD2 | CASSGLAGFKEPQYF | TGTGCCAGCAGTGGACTAGCGGGTTTTAAGGAGCCCCAGTACTTC
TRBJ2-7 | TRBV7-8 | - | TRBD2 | CASSLGLAVAYEQYF | TGTGCCAGCAGCTTAGGGCTAGCGGTCGCTTACGAGCAGTACTTC
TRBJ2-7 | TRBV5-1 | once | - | CASSPGDVSSNEQYF | TGCGCCAGCAGTCCCGGGGACGTGAGCTCCAACGAGCAGTACTTC
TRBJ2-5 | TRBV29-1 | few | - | CSVVDSKETQYF | TGCAGCGTCGTGGACAGCAAGGAGACCCAGTACTTC
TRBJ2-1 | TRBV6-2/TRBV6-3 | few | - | CASSRVASSSYNEQFF | TGTGCCAGCAGCCGGGTAGCGAGTAGCTCCTACAATGAGCAGTTCTTC
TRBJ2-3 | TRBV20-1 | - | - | CSARDQFPETRGRDTQYF | TGCAGTGCTAGAGATCAGTTCCCCGAGACCAGGGGTAGGGATACGCAGTATTTT
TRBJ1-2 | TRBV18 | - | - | CASSSNWAGYGYTF | TGTGCCAGCTCATCAAATTGGGCGGGCTATGGCTACACCTTC
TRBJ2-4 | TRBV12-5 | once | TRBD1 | CASGRGQGQLLAKNIQYF | TGTGCTAGTGGTAGGGGACAGGGCCAACTTCTAGCCAAAAACATTCAGTACTTC
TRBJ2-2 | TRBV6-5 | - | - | CASSYSVGDSGELFF | TGTGCCAGCAGTTATTCGGTTGGGGACTCCGGGGAGCTGTTTTTT
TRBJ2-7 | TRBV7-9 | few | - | CASSSGTWEQYF | TGTGCCAGCAGCTCCGGGACCTGGGAGCAGTACTTC
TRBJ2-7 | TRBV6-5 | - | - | CASSYSSSPSYEQYF | TGTGCCAGCAGTTACTCATCCAGTCCTTCTTACGAGCAGTACTTC
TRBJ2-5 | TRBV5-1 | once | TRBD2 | CASSISGSQETQYF | TGCGCCAGCAGCATTAGCGGGTCTCAAGAGACCCAGTACTTC
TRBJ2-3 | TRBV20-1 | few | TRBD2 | CSASLAGKRSTDTQYF | TGCAGTGCTTCCCTAGCGGGAAAGCGGAGCACAGATACGCAGTATTTT
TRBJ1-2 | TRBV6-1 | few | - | CASSDLVEGYTF | TGTGCCAGCAGTGATTTGGTTGAGGGCTACACCTTC
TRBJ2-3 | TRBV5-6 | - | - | CASSLSHGAPLPDTQYF | TGTGCCAGCAGCTTATCGCACGGGGCCCCATTGCCAGATACGCAGTATTTT
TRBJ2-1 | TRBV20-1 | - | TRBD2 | CSARDDTGGLHEQFF | TGCAGTGCTAGAGATGACACGGGGGGGCTACATGAGCAGTTCTTC
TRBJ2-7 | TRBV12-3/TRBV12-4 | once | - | CASRLQGIGEQYF | TGTGCCAGCAGACTACAGGGTATTGGGGAGCAGTACTTC
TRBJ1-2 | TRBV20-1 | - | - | CSARAPERGDTNYGYTF | TGCAGTGCTAGAGCTCCTGAAAGGGGCGATACTAACTATGGCTACACCTTC
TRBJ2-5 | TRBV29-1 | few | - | CSVEGQRQETQYF | TGCAGCGTTGAAGGCCAGCGGCAAGAGACCCAGTACTTC